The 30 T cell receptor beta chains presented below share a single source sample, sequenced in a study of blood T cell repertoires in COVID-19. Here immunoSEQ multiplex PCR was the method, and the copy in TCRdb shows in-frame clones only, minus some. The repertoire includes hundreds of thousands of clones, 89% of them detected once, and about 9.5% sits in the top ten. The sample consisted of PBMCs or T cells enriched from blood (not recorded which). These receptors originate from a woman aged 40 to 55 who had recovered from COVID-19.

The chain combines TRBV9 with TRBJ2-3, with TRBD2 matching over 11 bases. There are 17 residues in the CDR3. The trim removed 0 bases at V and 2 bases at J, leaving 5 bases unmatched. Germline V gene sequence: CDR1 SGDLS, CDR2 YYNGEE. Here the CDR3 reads CASSVAGSGGDTDTQYF. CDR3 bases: TGTGCCAGCAGCGTAGCGGGTAGCGGGGGGGACACAGATACGCAGTATTTT.

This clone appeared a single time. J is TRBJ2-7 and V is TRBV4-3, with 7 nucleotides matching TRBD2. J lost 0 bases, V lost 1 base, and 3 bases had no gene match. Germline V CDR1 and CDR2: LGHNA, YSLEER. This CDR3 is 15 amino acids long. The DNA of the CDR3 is TGCGCCAGCAGCCAAGGGGGGGGTCTCTCCTACGAGCAGTACTTC. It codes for CASSQGGGLSYEQYF.

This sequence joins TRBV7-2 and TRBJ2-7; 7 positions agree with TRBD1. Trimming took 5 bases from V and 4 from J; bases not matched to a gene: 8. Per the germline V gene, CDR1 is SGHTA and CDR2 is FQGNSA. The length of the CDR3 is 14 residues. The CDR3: CASSTQQGHYEQYF. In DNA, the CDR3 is TGTGCCAGCAGCACACAACAGGGGCATTACGAGCAGTACTTC. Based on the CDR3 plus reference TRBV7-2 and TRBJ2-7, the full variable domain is GAGVSQSPSNKVTEKGKDVELRCDPISGHTALYWYRQSLGQGLEFLIYFQGNSAPDKSGLPSDRFSAERTGGSVSTLTIQRTQQEDSAVYLCASSTQQGHYEQYFGPGTRLTVT.

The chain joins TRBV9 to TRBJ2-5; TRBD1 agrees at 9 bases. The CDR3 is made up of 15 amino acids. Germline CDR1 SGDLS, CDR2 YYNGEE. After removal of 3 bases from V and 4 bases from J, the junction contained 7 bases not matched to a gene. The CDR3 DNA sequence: TGTGCCAGCAGCGGAGGACAGGGGAATGGAGAGACCCAGTACTTC. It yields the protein CASSGGQGNGETQYF.

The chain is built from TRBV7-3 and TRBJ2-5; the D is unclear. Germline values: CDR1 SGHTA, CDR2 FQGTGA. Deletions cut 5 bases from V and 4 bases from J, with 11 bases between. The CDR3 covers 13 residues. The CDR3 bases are TGTGCCAGCAGCCCCACAATCTTAGAGACCCAGTACTTC. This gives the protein CASSPTILETQYF.

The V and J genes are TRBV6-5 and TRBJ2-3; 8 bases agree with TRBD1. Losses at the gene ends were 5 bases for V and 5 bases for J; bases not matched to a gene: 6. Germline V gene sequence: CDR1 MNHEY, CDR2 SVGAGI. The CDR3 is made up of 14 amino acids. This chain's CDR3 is CASSIRTGRDTQYF. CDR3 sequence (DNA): TGTGCCAGCAGTATTCGGACAGGGAGAGATACGCAGTATTTT.

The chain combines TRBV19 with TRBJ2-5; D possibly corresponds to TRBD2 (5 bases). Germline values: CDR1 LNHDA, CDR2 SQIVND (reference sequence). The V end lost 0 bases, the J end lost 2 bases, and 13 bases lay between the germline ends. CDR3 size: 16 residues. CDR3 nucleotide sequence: TGTGCCAGTAGTATAGATCTCACTAGATGGCAAGAGACCCAGTACTTC. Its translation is CASSIDLTRWQETQYF.

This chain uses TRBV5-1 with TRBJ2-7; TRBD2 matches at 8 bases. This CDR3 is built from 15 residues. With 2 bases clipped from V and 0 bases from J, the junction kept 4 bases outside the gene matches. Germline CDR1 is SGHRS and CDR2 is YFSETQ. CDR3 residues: CASSFSGSSSYEQYF. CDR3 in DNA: TGCGCCAGCAGCTTCAGCGGGAGTTCCTCCTACGAGCAGTACTTC.

DNA of the CDR3: TGTGCCAGCAGTTTAGTTGCGGTTCCAGATACGCAGTATTTT. This sequence encodes CASSLVAVPDTQYF. The chain carries TRBV27 and TRBJ2-3; D is ambiguous. CDR3 length: 14 residues. Germline V lookup: CDR1 MNHEY, CDR2 SMNVEV (reference sequence). Trimming took 2 bases from V and 4 from J, leaving 10 bases between them.

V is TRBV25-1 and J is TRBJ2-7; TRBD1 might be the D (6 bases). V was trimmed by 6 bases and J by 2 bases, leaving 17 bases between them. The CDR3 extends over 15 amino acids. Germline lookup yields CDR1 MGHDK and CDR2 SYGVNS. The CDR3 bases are TGTGCCAGCAGCCCAAACCGGGACATAACCTACGAGCAGTACTTC. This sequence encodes CASSPNRDITYEQYF.

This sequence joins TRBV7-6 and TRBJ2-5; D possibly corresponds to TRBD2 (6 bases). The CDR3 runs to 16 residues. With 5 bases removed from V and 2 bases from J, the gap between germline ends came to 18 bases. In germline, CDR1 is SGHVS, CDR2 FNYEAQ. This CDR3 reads CASSRSSWGEQETQYF. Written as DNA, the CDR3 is TGTGCCAGCAGCCGGTCTAGTTGGGGGGAGCAAGAGACCCAGTACTTC. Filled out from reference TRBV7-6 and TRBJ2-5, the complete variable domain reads GAGVSQSPRYKVTKRGQDVALRCDPISGHVSLYWYRQALGQGPEFLTYFNYEAQQDKSGLPNDRFSAERPEGSISTLTIQRTEQRDSAMYRCASSRSSWGEQETQYFGPGTRLLVL.

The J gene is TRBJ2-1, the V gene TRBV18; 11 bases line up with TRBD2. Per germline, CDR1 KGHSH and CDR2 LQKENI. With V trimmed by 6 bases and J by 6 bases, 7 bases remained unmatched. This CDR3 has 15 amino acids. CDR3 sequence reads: CASSGGLAEANEQFF. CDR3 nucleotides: TGTGCCAGCTCCGGGGGACTAGCGGAAGCCAATGAGCAGTTCTTC.

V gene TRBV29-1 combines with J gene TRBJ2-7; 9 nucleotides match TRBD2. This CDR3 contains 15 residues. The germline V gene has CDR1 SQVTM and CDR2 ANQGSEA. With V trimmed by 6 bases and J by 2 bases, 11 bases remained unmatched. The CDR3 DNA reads TGCAGCGTACTCGGCGGGAGGGGGGGAGCCTACGAGCAGTACTTC. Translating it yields CSVLGGRGGAYEQYF.

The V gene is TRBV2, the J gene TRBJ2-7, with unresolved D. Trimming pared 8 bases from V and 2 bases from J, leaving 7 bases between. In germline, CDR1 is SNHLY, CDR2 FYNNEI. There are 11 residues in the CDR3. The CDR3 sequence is CASCRAYEQYF. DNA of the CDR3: TGTGCCAGCTGCCGGGCCTACGAGCAGTACTTC.

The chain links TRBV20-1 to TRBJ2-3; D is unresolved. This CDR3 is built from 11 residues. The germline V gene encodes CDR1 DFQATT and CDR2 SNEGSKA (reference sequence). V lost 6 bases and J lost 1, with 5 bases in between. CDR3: CSALRTDTQYF. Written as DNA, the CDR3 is TGCAGTGCCCTCCGCACAGATACGCAGTATTTT.

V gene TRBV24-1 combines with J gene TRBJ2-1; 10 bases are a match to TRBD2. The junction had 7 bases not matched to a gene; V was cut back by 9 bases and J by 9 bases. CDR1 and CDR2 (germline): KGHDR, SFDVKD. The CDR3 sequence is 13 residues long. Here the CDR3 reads CATGGLAYGEQFF. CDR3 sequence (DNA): TGTGCCACCGGGGGACTAGCGTATGGTGAGCAGTTCTTC.

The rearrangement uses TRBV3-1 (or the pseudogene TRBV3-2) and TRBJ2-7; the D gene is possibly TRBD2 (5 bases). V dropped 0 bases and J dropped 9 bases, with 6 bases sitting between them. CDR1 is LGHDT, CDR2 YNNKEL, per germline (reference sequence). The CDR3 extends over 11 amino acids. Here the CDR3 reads CASSQDGGQYF. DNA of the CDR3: TGTGCCAGCAGCCAAGATGGAGGGCAGTACTTC.

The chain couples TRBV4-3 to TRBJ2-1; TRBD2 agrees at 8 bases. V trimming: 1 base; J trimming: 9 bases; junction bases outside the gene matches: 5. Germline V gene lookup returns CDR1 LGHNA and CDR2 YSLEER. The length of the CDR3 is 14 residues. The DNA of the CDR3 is TGCGCCAGCAGCCAAGCGAGCGGGGGAGGTGAGCAGTTCTTC. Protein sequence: CASSQASGGGEQFF.

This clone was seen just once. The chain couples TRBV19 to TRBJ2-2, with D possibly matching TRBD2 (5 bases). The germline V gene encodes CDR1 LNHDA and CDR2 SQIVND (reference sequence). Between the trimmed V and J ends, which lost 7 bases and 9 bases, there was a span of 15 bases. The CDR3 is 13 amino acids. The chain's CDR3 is CASKLREGRELFF. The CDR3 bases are TGTGCCAGTAAGCTGAGGGAAGGCCGGGAGCTGTTTTTT. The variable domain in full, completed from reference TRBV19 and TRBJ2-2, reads DGGITQSPKYLFRKEGQNVTLSCEQNLNHDAMYWYRQDPGQGLRLIYYSQIVNDFQKGDIAEGYSVSREKKESFPLTVTSAQKNPTAFYLCASKLREGRELFFGEGSRLTVL.

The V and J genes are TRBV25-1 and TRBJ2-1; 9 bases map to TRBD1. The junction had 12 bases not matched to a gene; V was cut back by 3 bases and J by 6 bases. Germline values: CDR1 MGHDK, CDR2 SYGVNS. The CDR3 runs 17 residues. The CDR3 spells CASSELRTGELINEQFF. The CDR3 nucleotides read TGTGCCAGCAGTGAGTTACGGACAGGGGAGTTAATCAATGAGCAGTTCTTC. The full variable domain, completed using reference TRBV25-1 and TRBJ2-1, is EADIYQTPRYLVIGTGKKITLECSQTMGHDKMYWYQQDPGMELHLIHYSYGVNSTEKGDLSSESTVSRIRTEHFPLTLESARPSHTSQYLCASSELRTGELINEQFFGPGTRLTVL.

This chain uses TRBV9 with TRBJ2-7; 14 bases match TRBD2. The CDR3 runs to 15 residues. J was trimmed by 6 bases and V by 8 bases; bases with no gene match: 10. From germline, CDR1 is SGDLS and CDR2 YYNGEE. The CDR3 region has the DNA TGTGCCAGTTCCGGGACTAGCGGGAGACCCCCCGAGCAGTACTTC. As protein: CASSGTSGRPPEQYF.

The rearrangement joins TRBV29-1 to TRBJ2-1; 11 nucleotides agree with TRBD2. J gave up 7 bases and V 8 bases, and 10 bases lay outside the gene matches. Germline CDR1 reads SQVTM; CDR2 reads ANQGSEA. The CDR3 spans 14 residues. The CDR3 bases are TGCAGCAGCGTCGAACTAGCGGGAGAGAATGAGCAGTTCTTC. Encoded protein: CSSVELAGENEQFF.

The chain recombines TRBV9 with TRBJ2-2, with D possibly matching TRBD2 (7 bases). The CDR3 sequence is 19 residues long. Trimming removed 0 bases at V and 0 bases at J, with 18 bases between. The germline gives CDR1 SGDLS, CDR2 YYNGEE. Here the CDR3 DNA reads TGTGCCAGCAGCGTAGAGGGTACGCGGGGGCTATCGAACACCGGGGAGCTGTTTTTT. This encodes CASSVEGTRGLSNTGELFF.

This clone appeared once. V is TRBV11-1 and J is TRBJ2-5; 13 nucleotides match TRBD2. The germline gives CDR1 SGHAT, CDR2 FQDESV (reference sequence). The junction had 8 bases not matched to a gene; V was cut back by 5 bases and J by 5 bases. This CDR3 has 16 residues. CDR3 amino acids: CASSPAGTSGVETQYF. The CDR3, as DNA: TGTGCCAGCAGCCCAGCCGGGACTAGCGGGGTGGAGACCCAGTACTTC. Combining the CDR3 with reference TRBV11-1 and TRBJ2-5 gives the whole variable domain EAEVAQSPRYKITEKSQAVAFWCDPISGHATLYWYRQILGQGPELLVQFQDESVVDDSQLPKDRFSAERLKGVDSTLKIQPAELGDSAMYLCASSPAGTSGVETQYFGPGTRLLVL.

The CDR3 sequence is CASSFSTGGQETQYF. CDR3 nucleotides: TGTGCCAGCAGCTTCAGTACGGGGGGCCAAGAGACCCAGTACTTC. The gene calls are TRBV11-1 and TRBJ2-5; 7 bases are a match to TRBD2. V was pared by 3 bases and J by 1 base, with 5 bases of the junction left unmatched. Germline CDR1 SGHAT, CDR2 FQDESV (reference sequence). The CDR3 spans 15 residues.

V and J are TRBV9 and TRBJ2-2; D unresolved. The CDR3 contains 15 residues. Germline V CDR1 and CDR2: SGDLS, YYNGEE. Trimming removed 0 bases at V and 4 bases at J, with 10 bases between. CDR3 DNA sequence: TGTGCCAGCAGCGTAGTCCCTAGTCCCACCGGGGAGCTGTTTTTT. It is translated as CASSVVPSPTGELFF.

CDR3 sequence (DNA): TGTGCCAGCTCACCAGCAGGGGCCTACTACGAGCAGTACTTC. Protein product: CASSPAGAYYEQYF. The rearrangement joins TRBV18 to TRBJ2-7, with a possible D match to TRBD1 (6 bases). Trimming removed 2 bases from V and 3 bases from J, with 11 bases in between. Germline V CDR1 and CDR2: KGHSH, LQKENI. This CDR3 region has 14 residues.

In nucleotides, the CDR3 is TGCGCCAGCAGCTTCGGAGGTCAGGGGGGTGATGGCTACACCTTC. It yields the protein CASSFGGQGGDGYTF. V gene TRBV5-1 combines with J gene TRBJ1-2; 7 bases map to TRBD1. This CDR3 is 15 amino acids long. Germline CDR1 reads SGHRS; CDR2 reads YFSETQ. With V trimmed by 2 bases and J by 6 bases, 10 bases remained unmatched.

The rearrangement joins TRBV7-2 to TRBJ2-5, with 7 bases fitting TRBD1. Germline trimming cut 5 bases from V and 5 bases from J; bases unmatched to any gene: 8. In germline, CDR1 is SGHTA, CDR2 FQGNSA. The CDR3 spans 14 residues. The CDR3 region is CASSPKGGWETQYF. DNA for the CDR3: TGTGCCAGCAGCCCTAAAGGGGGCTGGGAGACCCAGTACTTC.

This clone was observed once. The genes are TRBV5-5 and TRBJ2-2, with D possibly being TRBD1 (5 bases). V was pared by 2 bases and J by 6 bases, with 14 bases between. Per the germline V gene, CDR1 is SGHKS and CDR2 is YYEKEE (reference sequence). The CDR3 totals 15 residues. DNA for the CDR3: TGTGCCAGCAGCTTAGTGCAGGGCCCGCCCGGGGAGCTGTTTTTT. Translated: CASSLVQGPPGELFF.